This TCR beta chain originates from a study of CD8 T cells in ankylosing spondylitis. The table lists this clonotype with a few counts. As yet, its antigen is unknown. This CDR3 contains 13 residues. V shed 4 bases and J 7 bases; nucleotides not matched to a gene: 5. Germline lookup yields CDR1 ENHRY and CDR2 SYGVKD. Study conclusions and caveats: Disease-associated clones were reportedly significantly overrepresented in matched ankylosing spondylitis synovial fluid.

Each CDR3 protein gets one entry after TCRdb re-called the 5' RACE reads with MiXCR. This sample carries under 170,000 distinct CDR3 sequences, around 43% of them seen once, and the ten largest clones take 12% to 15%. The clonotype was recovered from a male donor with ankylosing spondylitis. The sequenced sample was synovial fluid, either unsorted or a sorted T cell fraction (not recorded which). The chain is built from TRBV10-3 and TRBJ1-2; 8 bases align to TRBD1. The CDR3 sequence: CAISGGQGRGYTF. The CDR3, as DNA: TGTGCCATCAGTGGAGGACAGGGCCGTGGCTACACCTTC.